The next 8 T cell receptor beta chains were all read from a single sample in a study of blood T cell repertoires in COVID-19. Method: immunoSEQ multiplex PCR; TCRdb's copy keeps in-frame clones and lacks some. The table lists under 200,000 clones, roughly 88% of them singletons. Sequenced material: peripheral blood. The receptors come from a woman aged 55-75 years with acute or convalescent COVID-19.

This clone was seen just once. The chain combines TRBV28 with TRBJ1-2, with a possible D match to TRBD1 (6 bases). V lost 2 bases, J lost 2 bases, and 6 bases lay in between. This CDR3 region has 13 residues. CDR1 and CDR2 from the germline V gene are MDHEN and SYDVKM. As DNA, the CDR3 is TGTGCCAGCAGTTTAACAGGGAACTATGGCTACACCTTC. This sequence encodes CASSLTGNYGYTF.

The chain links TRBV9 to TRBJ2-1; perhaps TRBD2 as D (6 bases). This CDR3 comprises 16 residues. V lost 2 bases to trimming and J lost 7 bases, with 19 bases between them. The germline V gene has CDR1 SGDLS and CDR2 YYNGEE. The CDR3 is CASSVSAGQDKNEQFF. The CDR3 nucleotides are TGTGCCAGCAGCGTTAGCGCGGGGCAGGACAAAAATGAGCAGTTCTTC. Together with reference TRBV9 and TRBJ2-1, the CDR3 gives the full variable domain: DSGVTQTPKHLITATGQRVTLRCSPRSGDLSVYWYQQSLDQGLQFLIQYYNGEERAKGNILERFSAQQFPDLHSELNLSSLELGDSALYFCASSVSAGQDKNEQFFGPGTRLTVL.

This clone was seen only a few times. The V gene is TRBV19, the J gene TRBJ1-2, with D possibly TRBD1 on 6 matching bases. The length of the CDR3 is 18 residues. Trimming took 3 bases from V and 4 from J, leaving 24 bases between them. Germline V CDR1 and CDR2: LNHDA, SQIVND (reference sequence). Written as DNA, the CDR3 is TGTGCCAGTAGTATCCGCCACAGGGCCCCTATTCGGGGCTATGGCTACACCTTC. Protein sequence: CASSIRHRAPIRGYGYTF. The full variable domain, its missing parts supplied by reference TRBV19 and TRBJ1-2, is DGGITQSPKYLFRKEGQNVTLSCEQNLNHDAMYWYRQDPGQGLRLIYYSQIVNDFQKGDIAEGYSVSREKKESFPLTVTSAQKNPTAFYLCASSIRHRAPIRGYGYTFGSGTRLTVV.

CDR3 DNA: TGTGCCAGCAGCTTCCCCCTCACCGGGGAGCTGTTTTTT. Translating it yields CASSFPLTGELFF. The chain couples TRBV7-2 to TRBJ2-2; D remains ambiguous. V gave up 3 bases and J gave up 4 bases, with 6 bases separating them. The CDR3 extends over 13 amino acids. Germline V lookup: CDR1 SGHTA, CDR2 FQGNSA.

This sequence joins TRBV7-2 and TRBJ1-1; TRBD1 matches 8 bases. Germline V gene lookup returns CDR1 SGHTA and CDR2 FQGNSA. CDR3 length: 14 amino acids. V dropped 4 bases and J dropped 6; count of bases not matched to a gene: 7. The CDR3 coding sequence is TGTGCCAGCAGCTCCAGGGGGCTGGTCTCTGAAGCTTTCTTT. The encoded protein is CASSSRGLVSEAFF.

Here the CDR3 reads CASSYTSGGGNIQYF. CDR3 bases: TGTGCCAGCAGTTATACTAGCGGGGGGGGCAACATTCAGTACTTC. The chain joins TRBV6-5 to TRBJ2-4; the match to TRBD2 covers 13 bases. The germline V gene has CDR1 MNHEY and CDR2 SVGAGI. With 3 bases clipped from V and 7 bases from J, the junction kept 3 bases outside the gene matches. This CDR3 comprises 15 residues.

The chain links TRBV3-1 (or the pseudogene TRBV3-2) to TRBJ2-7; 8 bases agree with TRBD1. The CDR3 length is 13 residues. The germline gives CDR1 LGHDT, CDR2 YNNKEL (reference sequence). The trim removed 5 bases at V and 3 bases at J, leaving 3 bases unmatched. The CDR3, as DNA: TGTGCCAGCAGCTTTACAGGGGGCTACGAGCAGTACTTC. Its translation: CASSFTGGYEQYF.

The CDR3 DNA reads as TGTGCCAGCAGCTTAACCGGGACAACCCTCTCCTACGAGCAGTACTTC. Its translation is CASSLTGTTLSYEQYF. The V and J genes are TRBV7-2 and TRBJ2-7; tentatively, D is TRBD1 (6 bases). The V and J ends lost 2 bases and 0 bases respectively, with 14 bases between them. The CDR3 length is 16 residues. Germline assignment: CDR1 SGHTA and CDR2 FQGNSA.